This entry is about one T cell receptor beta chain. Its antigen is unidentified. These data are taken from a study of PD-L1 blockade in urothelial cancer. In the study overall: Patients had undergone 0 to 3 prior chemotherapy regimens. Researchers looked at the blood 3 weeks (second dose) and 6 weeks after treatment began. T cells numbered a median of roughly 150,000 in the blood samples.

Time point given: peripheral blood 6 weeks after treatment start. Points from the study as a whole: Improved survival was predicted by pretreatment blood TCR clonality below the median.

This CDR3 has 13 residues. CDR1 is SGHRS, CDR2 YFSETQ, per germline. With 1 base removed from V and 0 bases from J, the gap between germline ends came to 4 bases. Here immunoSEQ multiplex PCR was the method, and the copy in TCRdb shows in-frame clones only, minus some. The sample lists 66,000 or so clones; 88% were seen once. The chain recombines TRBV5-1 with TRBJ1-1; D remains ambiguous. The source is a man between 60 and 75 years old with urothelial cancer. This specimen was PBMCs, taken around atezolizumab (anti-PD-L1) treatment. The CDR3 region has the DNA TGCGCCAGCAGCTTGTTAGTGAACACTGAAGCTTTCTTT. Translating it yields CASSLLVNTEAFF.